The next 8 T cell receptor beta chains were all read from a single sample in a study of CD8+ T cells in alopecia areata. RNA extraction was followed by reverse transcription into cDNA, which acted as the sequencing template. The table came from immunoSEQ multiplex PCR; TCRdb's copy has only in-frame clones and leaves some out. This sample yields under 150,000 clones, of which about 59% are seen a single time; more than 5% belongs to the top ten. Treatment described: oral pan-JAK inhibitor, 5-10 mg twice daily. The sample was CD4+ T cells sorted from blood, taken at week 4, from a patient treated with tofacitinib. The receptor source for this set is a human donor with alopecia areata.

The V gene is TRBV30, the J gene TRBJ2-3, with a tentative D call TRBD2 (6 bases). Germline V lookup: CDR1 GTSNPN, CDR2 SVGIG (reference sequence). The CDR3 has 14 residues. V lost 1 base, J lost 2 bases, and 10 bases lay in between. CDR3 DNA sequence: TGTGCCTGGAGTGGGAGGGTATCCACAGATACGCAGTATTTT. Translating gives CAWSGRVSTDTQYF.

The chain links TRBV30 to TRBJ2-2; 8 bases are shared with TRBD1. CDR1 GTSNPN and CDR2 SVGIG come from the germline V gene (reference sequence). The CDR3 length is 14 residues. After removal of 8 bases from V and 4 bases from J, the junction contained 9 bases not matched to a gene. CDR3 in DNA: TGTGCCGGAAGGACAGGGTCCCCCACCGGGGAGCTGTTTTTT. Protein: CAGRTGSPTGELFF. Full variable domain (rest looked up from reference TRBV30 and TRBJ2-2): SQTIHQWPATLVQPVGSPLSLECTVEGTSNPNLYWYRQAAGRGLQLLFYSVGIGQISSEVPQNLSASRPQDRQFILSSKKLLLSDSGFYLCAGRTGSPTGELFFGEGSRLTVL.

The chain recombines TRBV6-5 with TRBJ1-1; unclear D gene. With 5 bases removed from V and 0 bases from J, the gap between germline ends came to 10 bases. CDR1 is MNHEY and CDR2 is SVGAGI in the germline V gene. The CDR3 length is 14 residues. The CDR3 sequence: CASSGWGMNTEAFF. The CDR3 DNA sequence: TGTGCCAGCAGTGGGTGGGGTATGAACACTGAAGCTTTCTTT.

The CDR3 sequence: CSVGARWGFTEAFF. DNA of the CDR3: TGCAGCGTTGGAGCTCGCTGGGGGTTCACTGAAGCTTTCTTT. J is TRBJ1-1 and V is TRBV29-1; a possible D gene is TRBD1 (5 bases). Germline V gene sequence: CDR1 SQVTM, CDR2 ANQGSEA. V lost 4 bases and J 4 bases, leaving 16 bases between the germline ends. The length of the CDR3 is 14 residues.

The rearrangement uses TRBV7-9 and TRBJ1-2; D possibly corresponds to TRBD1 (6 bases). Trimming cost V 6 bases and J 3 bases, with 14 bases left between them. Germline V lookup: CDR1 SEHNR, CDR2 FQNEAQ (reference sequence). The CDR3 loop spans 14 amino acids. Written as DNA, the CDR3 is TGTGCCAGCAGGGATTCAGGGGCAGACTATGGCTACACCTTC. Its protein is CASRDSGADYGYTF. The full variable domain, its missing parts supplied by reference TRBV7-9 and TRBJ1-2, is DTGVSQNPRHKITKRGQNVTFRCDPISEHNRLYWYRQTLGQGPEFLTYFQNEAQLEKSRLLSDRFSAERPKGSFSTLEIQRTEQGDSAMYLCASRDSGADYGYTFGSGTRLTVV.

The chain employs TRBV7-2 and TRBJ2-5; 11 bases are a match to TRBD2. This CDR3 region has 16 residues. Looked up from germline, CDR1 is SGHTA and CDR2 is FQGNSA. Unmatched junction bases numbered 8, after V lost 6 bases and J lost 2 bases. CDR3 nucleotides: TGTGCCAGCAGTCTGGCCCTAGCGGGGGGACAAGAGACCCAGTACTTC. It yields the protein CASSLALAGGQETQYF.

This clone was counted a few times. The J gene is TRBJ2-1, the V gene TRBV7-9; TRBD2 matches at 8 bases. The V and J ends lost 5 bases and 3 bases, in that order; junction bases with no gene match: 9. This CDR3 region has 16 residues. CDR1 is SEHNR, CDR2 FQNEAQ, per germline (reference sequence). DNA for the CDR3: TGTGCCAGCAGCCCAAGCGGGAGTGGTTTCTACAATGAGCAGTTCTTC. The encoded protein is CASSPSGSGFYNEQFF.

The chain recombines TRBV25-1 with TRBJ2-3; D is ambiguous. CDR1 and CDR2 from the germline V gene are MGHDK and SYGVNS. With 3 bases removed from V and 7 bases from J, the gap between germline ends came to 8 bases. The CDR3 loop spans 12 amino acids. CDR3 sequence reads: CASSDVRHTQYF. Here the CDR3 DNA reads TGTGCCAGCAGTGATGTAAGACATACGCAGTATTTT.